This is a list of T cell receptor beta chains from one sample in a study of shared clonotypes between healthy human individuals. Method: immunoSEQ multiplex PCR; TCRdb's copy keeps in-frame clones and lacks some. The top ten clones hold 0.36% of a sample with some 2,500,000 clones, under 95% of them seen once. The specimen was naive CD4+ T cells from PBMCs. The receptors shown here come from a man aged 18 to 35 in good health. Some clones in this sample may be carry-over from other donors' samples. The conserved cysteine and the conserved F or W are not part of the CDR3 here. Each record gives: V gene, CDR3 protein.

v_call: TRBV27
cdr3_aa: ASSRWTLNTGELF

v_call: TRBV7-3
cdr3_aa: ASSHDRGREKLF

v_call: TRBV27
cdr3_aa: ASTPRVSGRAPHNEQF

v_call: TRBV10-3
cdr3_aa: AISAGRLGDEKLF

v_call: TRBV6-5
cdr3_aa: ASSLVMGNTEAF

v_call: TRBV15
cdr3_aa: ATSRAPPDEQF

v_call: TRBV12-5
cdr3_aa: ASALGQGLQPQH

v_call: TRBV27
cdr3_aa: ASRPGQGWEKLF

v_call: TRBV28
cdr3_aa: ASRIVGEAF

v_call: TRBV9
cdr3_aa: ASSIGPWDEQY

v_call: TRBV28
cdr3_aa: ASCGGGPYEQY

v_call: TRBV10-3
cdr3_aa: AISVMGLAGAH

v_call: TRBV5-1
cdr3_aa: ASSPHMDEQF

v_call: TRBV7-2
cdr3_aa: ASSYAPGQPNEKLF

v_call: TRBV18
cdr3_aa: ASSPTGTSNTGELF

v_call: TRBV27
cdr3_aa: ASKEDGYT

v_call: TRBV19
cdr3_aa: ATRDGTPPNIQY

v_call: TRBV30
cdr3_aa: AWSYGSTYEQY

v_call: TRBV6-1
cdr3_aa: ASSDTLQGSNQPQH

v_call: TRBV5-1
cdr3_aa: ASSPYGQETQY

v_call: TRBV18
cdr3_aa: ASSPAPVTGGGYGYT

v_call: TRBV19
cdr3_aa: ASSPPESGGNTIY

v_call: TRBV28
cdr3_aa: ASRGRGGGEQY

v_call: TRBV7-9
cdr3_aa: ASSLIAAEQY

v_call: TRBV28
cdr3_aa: ASTGGGYEQY

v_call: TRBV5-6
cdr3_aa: ASSLVLAGGVTGELF

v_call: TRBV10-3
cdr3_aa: AISYQPGQGGTEAF

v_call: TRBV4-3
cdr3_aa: ASSQSKTGGSASYGYT

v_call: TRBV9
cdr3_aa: ASSPRDDTGELF

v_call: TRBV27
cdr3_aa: ASSLERRGGYT

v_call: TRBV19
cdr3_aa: ASSIGQGASGANVLT

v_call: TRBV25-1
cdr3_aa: ASSDSPGGEQETQY

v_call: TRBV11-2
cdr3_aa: ASSQGGGLSAF

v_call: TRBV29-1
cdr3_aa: SVETGTDEQF

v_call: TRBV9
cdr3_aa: ASSAILAANTGELF

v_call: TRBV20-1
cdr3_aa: SGTGGYGYT

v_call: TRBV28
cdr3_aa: ASSSGASGPYEQY

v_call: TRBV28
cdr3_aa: ASSPLGGPEGPTYEQY

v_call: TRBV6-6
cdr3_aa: ASRASGDTGELF

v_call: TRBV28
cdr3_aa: ANQAGAEDTQY

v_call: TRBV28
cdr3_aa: ASRLANTGGLLF

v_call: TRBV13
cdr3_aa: ASSFPGYGYT

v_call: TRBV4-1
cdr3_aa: ASSQDTAGTYEQY

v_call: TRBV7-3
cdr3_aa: ASSLEAGRESPLH

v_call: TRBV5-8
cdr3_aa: ASSERTGSNQPQH

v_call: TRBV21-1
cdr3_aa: ASSKGGTDTQY

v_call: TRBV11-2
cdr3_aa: ASSLGVRLGQVSYEQY

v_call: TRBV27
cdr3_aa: ASSTDSGRQPQH

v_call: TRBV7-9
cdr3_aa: ASSQEAGSTQY

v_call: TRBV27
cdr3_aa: ASSLRAGGFYGYT

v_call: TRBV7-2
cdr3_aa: ASSPFGLDRVAPDT

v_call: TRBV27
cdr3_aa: ASSRIDRFQETQY